The TCR beta chain described here comes from a study of graft-versus-host responses after intestinal transplantation (dated by TCRdb to the early 2020s). For the study in its entirety: Multivisceral, liver-intestinal, or isolated intestinal transplants were received by the recipients. The cohort enrolled about two dozen intestinal transplant recipients, one of whom was a retransplant, and a few patients without pretransplant specimens were excluded. A peak of at least 4% donor T cells among recipient peripheral blood mononuclear cells was the definition used for donor T cell macrochimerism. Graft-versus-host and host-versus-graft alloreactive T cell clones were tracked in the graft, circulation and bone marrow after intestinal transplantation using bulk TCR-beta CDR3 sequencing. Every recipient was given anti-thymocyte globulin induction, followed by around three years of maintenance tacrolimus and steroids. Alloreactive clones were identified by sequencing pre-transplant mixed lymphocyte reaction products and comparing these products with unstimulated pre-transplant donor and recipient T cells. Samples from three later patients were sequenced in-house on an Illumina MiSeq with MiXCR processing rather than by the commercial service.

Explained via the paper, the time point label denotes: cells obtained before transplantation from donor or recipient. CD3+CD4+ and CD3+CD8+ populations were FACS-sorted from unstimulated pre-transplant donor and recipient cells taken from spleen or lymph nodes. Comment on this clone: Its antigen is still unknown. The sample holds no much larger clone one base away, and base qualities are not on file.

The germline V gene (reference sequence) supplies CDR1 WNHNN and CDR2 SYGVQD. The CDR3 spans 12 residues, from the cysteine through the phenylalanine. This entry keeps only the CDR3 DNA: 36 bases, framed from base 1. V sheds 8 bases and J sheds 5 bases, leaving 13 bases between their ends. Receptor amplification or capture employed the immunoSEQ multiplex PCR assay. In most patients, genomic DNA was isolated using the Qiagen DNeasy Blood and Tissue Kit and sent frozen to Adaptive Biotechnologies for TCR sequencing. For most patients, high-throughput TCR-beta CDR3 sequencing of genomic DNA was performed by Adaptive Biotechnologies. The paper's processing steps were these. Adaptive's ImmunoSEQ software supplied the TCR sequencing data for 15 to 20 patients, while MiXCR and VDJtools were used to process a few other patients. To correct CD4 versus CD8 sorting errors, sequences present in both subsets at a frequency ratio below 5:1 were removed. CDR3 nucleotide sequences shared between donor and recipient were removed because their origin could not be assigned. At least 2-fold expansion over unstimulated cells and a minimum CFSE-low frequency of 0.002% (template counts) or 0.001% (read counts) were required for clones to be classified as alloreactive. Clones detected in sequenced pre-transplant spleen, lymph node, or MLR CFSE-low populations of the donor or recipient were defined as mappable. The cumulative frequency of alloreactive clones was calculated as a percentage of all sequences, weighted by copy number. Here the immuneACCESS table is served through TCRdb, limited to in-frame sequences with V and J called. Missing clones are a known gap in these copies; in checked studies unresolved V genes cover under half, and the rest lacks a known reason. V and J calls plus clone size are reproduced from that table; the DNA served to infer D and trimming. A total of approximately 97,000 clones appear in this sample, about nine tenths of them only once. The biggest ten clones account for 0.069% of the sample.

Study-wide conclusions, independent of this receptor: Patients with donor T cell macrochimerism had high GvH to HvG T cell clonal ratios in their allografts. GvH clones were found in recipient bone marrow, and some of the GvH clones appeared earlier in ileal mucosa or blood, which is consistent with an intestinal mucosal origin. Early after transplant, peak levels of circulating GvH clones were found to be associated with declines in HvG clones. The conclusions were limited by the relatively low number and heterogeneity of the intestinal transplant patients.

Source: unstimulated CD8+ T cells sorted from spleen or lymph node cells, taken before transplant. This receptor was identified in a human donor who was the organ donor for an intestinal transplant. The receptor chain draws on TRBV10-1 and TRBJ2-7; a weak D assignment points to TRBD1 (6 bases agree). The CDR3 protein: CASGPGVHEQYF. The DNA reads as follows: TGCGCCAGCGGTCCAGGGGTCCACGAGCAGTACTTC.